This record covers a single T cell receptor (beta chain). Its antigen remains undetermined. No per-base quality is available; no much larger clone lies one base away. Expansion of CD8+CD57+ cells had been shown by flow cytometry in the patients chosen for sequencing. All patients had severe acquired aplastic anemia diagnosed by International Study of Aplastic Anemia and Agranulocytosis and Camitta criteria. Patients had received no therapy at the time of blood sampling. TCR repertoires of sorted CD4+ and CD8+ blood T cells from severe aplastic anemia patients and healthy subjects were deep-sequenced in the study. In the USA, patient enrollment took place under clinicaltrials.gov protocols 00001620, 01623167, 00001397, 00071045, 00081523 and 00961064. Ficoll-Paque density gradient centrifugation was used to isolate peripheral blood mononuclear cells. Before DNA was extracted, CD4+ and CD8+ T cells were sorted using either FACS or magnetic beads.

The data originate from a study of CD8+CD57+ T cells in acquired aplastic anemia (dated by TCRdb to 2016 to 2019). Regarding the complete study: On average, sorted CD4+ and CD8+ cells yielded around 3.4 ug of extracted DNA, with a range of about 0.19 to 30 ug. CD8+CD57+ expansion was defined as a frequency above the mean frequency observed in healthy subjects.

Genomic DNA served as template for TCR beta VDJ combination and CDR3 sequence profiling. An Illumina HiSeq 2000 was the platform used for TCR repertoire sequencing. Processing in the source paper ran as follows. Repertoires were assessed using TRBV/TRBJ rearrangement plots, CDR3 size and DJ length profiles, and Simpson's diversity index. The most abundant DNA sequence in the deep sequencing data was taken as the immunodominant clone. CDR3 amino acid sequences were screened for sharing across subjects and were compared with published repertoires and the VDJdb database. TCRdb trimmed public reads at Q25 via fastp, called clones via MiXCR and kept in-frame beta chains. Each entry merges the rows of one CDR3 protein and shows their most common DNA and genes. These V and J calls derive from TCRdb rather than the authors' analysis. This sample comprises just over 450,000 distinct CDR3 sequences, roughly a third of them detected only once. The ten largest clones add up to under 0.95% of the sample.

The CDR3 starts with the cysteine, ends with the phenylalanine, and has 13 residues. The DNA shown is the 39-base CDR3, in frame from base 1. Looking up the germline V gene yields CDR1 SNHLY and CDR2 FYNNEI. Trimmed from V: 10 bases; trimmed from J: 11 bases; junction bases lacking a gene match: 14. Broad study findings and their caveats: Although 25 to 30 CD8+ CDR3 sequences were shared by patients and controls, these sequences appeared highly expressed in patients and within the immunodominant clones of patients. Between patients and healthy controls, no significant difference in CD8+ Simpson's diversity was found (P=0.060).

The sample was sorted CD4+, CD8+, or CD8+CD57+ T cells (not recorded which) from PBMCs. This sequence originates from a human donor with aplastic anemia. Recombination joined TRBV2 with TRBJ1-5; the junction holds 7 bases that match TRBD1. The sequence in DNA is TGTGCCACCCAGTTGACAGGGAGGGAGACCCAGCATTTT. This gives the protein CATQLTGRETQHF. With the portions outside the CDR3 filled from the reference TRBV2 and TRBJ1-5 genes, the complete variable region becomes EPEVTQTPSHQVTQMGQEVILRCVPISNHLYFYWYRQILGQKVEFLVSFYNNEISEKSEIFDDQFSVERPDGSNFTLKIRSTKLEDSAMYFCATQLTGRETQHFGDGTRLSIL.